These T cell receptor beta chains were read from a single sample in a study of CD8+CD57+ T cells in acquired aplastic anemia. TCRdb recomputed calls from the reads with MiXCR, one row per CDR3 protein. This sample yields some 150,000 distinct CDR3 sequences, of which approximately 52% are seen a single time; 12% belongs to the top ten. Material for sequencing was sorted CD4+, CD8+, or CD8+CD57+ T cells (not recorded which) from PBMCs. These receptor sequences come from a human donor with aplastic anemia. CDR3s include the opening cysteine and the closing phenylalanine or tryptophan. A D gene is named only where the DNA matches it firmly. Only some rows state a clone size, as once, few, many or a class for expanded clones.

>.|.|TRBV19|TRBJ2-2
CASSIDPWSELDGELFF
TGTGCCAGTAGTATAGATCCCTGGTCAGAACTGGACGGGGAGCTGTTTTTT
>few|TRBD1|TRBV19|TRBJ2-6
CASSMGTGGANVLTF
TGTGCCAGTAGTATGGGGACAGGTGGGGCCAACGTCCTGACTTTC
>.|.|TRBV7-2|TRBJ2-7
CASSLGLNYEQYF
TGTGCCAGCAGCTTGGGACTGAACTACGAGCAGTACTTC
>.|TRBD2|TRBV20-1|TRBJ2-7
CSALLAGGAYEQYF
TGCAGTGCCCTACTAGCGGGAGGTGCCTACGAGCAGTACTTC
>.|TRBD2|TRBV25-1|TRBJ2-1
CASSETGGGGEFF
TGTGCCAGCAGTGAAACGGGGGGCGGGGGGGAGTTCTTC
>few|.|TRBV24-1|TRBJ1-5
CATELGGSNQPQHF
TGTGCCACCGAACTAGGAGGAAGCAATCAGCCCCAGCATTTT
>.|.|TRBV29-1|TRBJ2-1
CSVNEQFF
TGCAGCGTCAATGAGCAGTTCTTC
>.|TRBD1|TRBV19|TRBJ2-2
CASRTGGSGTGELFF
TGTGCCAGTAGAACAGGGGGCTCAGGCACCGGGGAGCTGTTTTTT
>.|.|TRBV10-1|TRBJ2-1
CASSVTASHGQFF
TGCGCCAGCAGTGTAACGGCCTCACATGGGCAGTTCTTC
>.|TRBD2|TRBV7-2|TRBJ2-7
CASSLVASGVDEQYF
TGTGCCAGCAGCTTAGTTGCTAGCGGAGTTGACGAGCAGTACTTC
>.|TRBD1|TRBV10-3|TRBJ1-5
CAISDQKQGAGQPQHF
TGTGCCATCAGTGACCAAAAACAGGGGGCCGGACAGCCCCAGCATTTT
>few|.|TRBV7-8|TRBJ2-5
CASSQWKETQYF
TGTGCCAGCAGCCAGTGGAAAGAGACCCAGTACTTC
>many|.|TRBV5-4|TRBJ1-1
CASSLHPGPTEAFF
TGTGCCAGCAGCTTACATCCGGGGCCCACTGAAGCTTTCTTT
>.|.|TRBV9|TRBJ2-2
CASSVVAGTGELFF
TGTGCCAGCAGCGTAGTAGCAGGGACCGGGGAGCTGTTTTTT